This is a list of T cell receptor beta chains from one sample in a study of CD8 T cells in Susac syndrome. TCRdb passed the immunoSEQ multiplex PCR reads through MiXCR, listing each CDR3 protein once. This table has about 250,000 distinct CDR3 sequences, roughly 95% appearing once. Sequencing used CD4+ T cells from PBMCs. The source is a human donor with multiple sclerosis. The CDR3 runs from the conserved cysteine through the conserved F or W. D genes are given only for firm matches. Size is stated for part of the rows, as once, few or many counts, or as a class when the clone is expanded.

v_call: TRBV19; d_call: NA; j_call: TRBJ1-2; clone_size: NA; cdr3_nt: TGTGCCAGTAGTCAGACATCCGGGAGCGCTAACTATGGCTACACCTTC; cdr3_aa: CASSQTSGSANYGYTF
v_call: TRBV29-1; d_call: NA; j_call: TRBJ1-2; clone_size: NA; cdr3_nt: TGCAGCGTCCAGGCTAGAACTAACTATGGCTACACCTTC; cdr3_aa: CSVQARTNYGYTF
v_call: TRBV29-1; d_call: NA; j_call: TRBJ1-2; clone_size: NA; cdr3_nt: TGCAGCGACAGGACGGAGACTAACTATGGCTACACCTTC; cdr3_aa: CSDRTETNYGYTF
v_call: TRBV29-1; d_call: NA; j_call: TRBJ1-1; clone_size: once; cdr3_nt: TGCAGCGTTGCCGAAGACATGAACACTGAAGCTTTCTTT; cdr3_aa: CSVAEDMNTEAFF
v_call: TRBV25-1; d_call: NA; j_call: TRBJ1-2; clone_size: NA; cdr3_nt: TGTGCCAGCGCGGAGCAGGGACAAACGACGACAGGCTACACCTTC; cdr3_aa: CASAEQGQTTTGYTF
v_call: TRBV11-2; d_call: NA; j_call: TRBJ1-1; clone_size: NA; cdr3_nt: TGTGCCAGCAGCTTAGTTCGGGGTGGAGGCGCTGAAGCTTTCTTT; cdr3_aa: CASSLVRGGGAEAFF
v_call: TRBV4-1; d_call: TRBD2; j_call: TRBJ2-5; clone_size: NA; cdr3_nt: TGCGCCAGCAGCCAGCTAGCGGGGGCCCAAGAGACCCAGTACTTC; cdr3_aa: CASSQLAGAQETQYF
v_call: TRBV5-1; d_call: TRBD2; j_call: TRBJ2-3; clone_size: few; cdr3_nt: TGCGCCAGCAGGGTAGGGGACTATCAAGATACGCAGTATTTT; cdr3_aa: CASRVGDYQDTQYF
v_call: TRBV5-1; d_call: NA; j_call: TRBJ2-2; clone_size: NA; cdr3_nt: TGCGCCAGCAGCTTACAACCGAACACCGGGGAGCTGTTTTTT; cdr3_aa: CASSLQPNTGELFF
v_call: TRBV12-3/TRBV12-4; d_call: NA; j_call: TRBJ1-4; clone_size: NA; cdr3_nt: TGTGCCAGCAAAATTACAGGAGGTTCGGGAAAACTGTTTTTT; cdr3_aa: CASKITGGSGKLFF
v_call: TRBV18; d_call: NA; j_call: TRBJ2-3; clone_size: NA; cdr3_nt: TGTGCCAGCTCCGACAGCTCTAGCACAGATACGCAGTATTTT; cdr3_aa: CASSDSSSTDTQYF
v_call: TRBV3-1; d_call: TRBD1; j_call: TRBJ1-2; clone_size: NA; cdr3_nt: TGTGCCAGCAGTAGAGGGGGCGCAAACTATGGCTACACCTTC; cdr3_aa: CASSRGGANYGYTF
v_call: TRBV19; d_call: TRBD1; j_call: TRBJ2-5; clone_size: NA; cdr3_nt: TGTGCCAGTACCGAGGGACAGGGAACAGAGACCCAGTACTTC; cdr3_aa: CASTEGQGTETQYF
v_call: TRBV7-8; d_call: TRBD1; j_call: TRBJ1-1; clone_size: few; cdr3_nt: TGTGCCAGCAGCGGGGGACAGTACACTGAAGCTTTCTTT; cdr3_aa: CASSGGQYTEAFF
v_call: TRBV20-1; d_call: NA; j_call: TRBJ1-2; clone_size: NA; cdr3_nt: TGCAGTGCGCCATTCGAATTAGGCTACACCTTC; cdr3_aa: CSAPFELGYTF
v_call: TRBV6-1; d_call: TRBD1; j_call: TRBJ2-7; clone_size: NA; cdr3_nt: TGTGCCGGTAAGACAGGGCCTTACGAGCAGTACTTC; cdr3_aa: CAGKTGPYEQYF
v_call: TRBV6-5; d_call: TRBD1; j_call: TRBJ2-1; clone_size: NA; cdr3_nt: TGTGCCAGCAGTTACTCGAATGATGCCAGGGGGTTCGGGAATGAGCAGTTCTTC; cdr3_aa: CASSYSNDARGFGNEQFF
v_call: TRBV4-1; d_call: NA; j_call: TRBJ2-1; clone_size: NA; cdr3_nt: TGCGCCAGCAGCCAAGGCCAGTCTAGCTCCTACAATGAGCAGTTCTTC; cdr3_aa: CASSQGQSSSYNEQFF
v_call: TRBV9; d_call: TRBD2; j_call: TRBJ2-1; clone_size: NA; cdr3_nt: TGTGCCAGCAGCGTAGGCCCTCCGGGACTAGGAACCGGGAACAATGAGCAGTTCTTC; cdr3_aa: CASSVGPPGLGTGNNEQFF
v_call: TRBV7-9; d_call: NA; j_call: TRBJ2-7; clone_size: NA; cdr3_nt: TGTGCCAGCAGCTTAGCTGCCCCGGAGCAGTACTTC; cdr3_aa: CASSLAAPEQYF
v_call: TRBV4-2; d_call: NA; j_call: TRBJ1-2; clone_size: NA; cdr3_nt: TGTGCCAGCAGCCCCCAGGTTGGGGGGGTAGGAGGCTACACCTTC; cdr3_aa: CASSPQVGGVGGYTF
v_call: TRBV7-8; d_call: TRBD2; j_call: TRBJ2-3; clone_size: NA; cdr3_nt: TGTGCCAGCAGCTTAACTAGCGTCAGCACAGATACGCAGTATTTT; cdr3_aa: CASSLTSVSTDTQYF
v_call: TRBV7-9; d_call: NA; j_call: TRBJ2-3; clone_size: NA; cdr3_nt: TGTGCCAGCAGCACCCAAGGACAGCGAACCACAGATACGCAGTATTTT; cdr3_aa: CASSTQGQRTTDTQYF
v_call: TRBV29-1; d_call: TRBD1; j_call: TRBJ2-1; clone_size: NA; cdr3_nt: TGCAGCGGACGGGACAGGCTAGAGTTCTTC; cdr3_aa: CSGRDRLEFF
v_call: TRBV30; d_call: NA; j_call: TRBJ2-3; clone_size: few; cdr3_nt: TGTGCCTGGTCCCGGGCCGGGGGCACAGATACGCAGTATTTT; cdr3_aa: CAWSRAGGTDTQYF
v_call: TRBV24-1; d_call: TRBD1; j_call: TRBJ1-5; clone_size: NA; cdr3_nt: TGTGCCACCAGTGACTCCCCCCGACAGGGAGGCAATCAGCCCCAGCATTTT; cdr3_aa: CATSDSPRQGGNQPQHF
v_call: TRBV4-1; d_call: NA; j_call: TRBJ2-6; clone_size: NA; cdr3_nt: TGCGCCAGCAGCCAAGGGGACGGGGCGCCTGGGGCCAACGTCCTGACTTTC; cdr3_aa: CASSQGDGAPGANVLTF
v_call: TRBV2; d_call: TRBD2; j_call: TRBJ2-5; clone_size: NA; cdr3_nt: TGTGCCAGCAGCGGGACTAGCGGGGGGGAGACCCAGTACTTC; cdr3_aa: CASSGTSGGETQYF
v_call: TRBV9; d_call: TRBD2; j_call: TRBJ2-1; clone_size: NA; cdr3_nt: TGTGCCAGCAGCGACCTGAGGGCTAGCGGGAATGAGCAGTTCTTC; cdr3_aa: CASSDLRASGNEQFF
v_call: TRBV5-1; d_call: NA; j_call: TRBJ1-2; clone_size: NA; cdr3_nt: TGCGCCAGCAGCTTTAGGTTTCTTCAGAATATTACTAACTATGGCTACACCTTC; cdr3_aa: CASSFRFLQNITNYGYTF
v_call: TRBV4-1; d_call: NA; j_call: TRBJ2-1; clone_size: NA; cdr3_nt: TGCGCCAGCAGCCCCTTGGGACTCGGGTGGGATGAGCAGTTCTTC; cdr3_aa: CASSPLGLGWDEQFF
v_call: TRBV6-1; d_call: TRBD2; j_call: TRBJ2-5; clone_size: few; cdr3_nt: TGTGCCAGCAGTCCCGCTGGGAGGGTCCAAGAGACCCAGTACTTC; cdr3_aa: CASSPAGRVQETQYF
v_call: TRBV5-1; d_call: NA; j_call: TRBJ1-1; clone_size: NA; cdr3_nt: TGCGCCAGCAGCTTGGCGGTCGGGGGGAACACTGAAGCTTTCTTT; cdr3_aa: CASSLAVGGNTEAFF
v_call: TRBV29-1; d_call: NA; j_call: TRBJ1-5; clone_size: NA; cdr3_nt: TGCAGCGTTAAGACGAGTAGCAATCAGCCCCAGCATTTT; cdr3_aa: CSVKTSSNQPQHF
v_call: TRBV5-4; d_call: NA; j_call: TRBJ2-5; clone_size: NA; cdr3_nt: TGTGCCAGCAGCCCCGGACCGACAGCGGGGACCCAGTACTTC; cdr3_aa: CASSPGPTAGTQYF
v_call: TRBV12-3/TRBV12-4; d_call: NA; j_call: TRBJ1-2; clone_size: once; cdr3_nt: TGTGCCAGCAGTTTAGGGGGCTCCGCTAACTATGGCTACACCTTC; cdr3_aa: CASSLGGSANYGYTF
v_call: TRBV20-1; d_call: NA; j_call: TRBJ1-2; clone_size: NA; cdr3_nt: TGCAGTGCTAGTGACAGCCTCTATGGCTACACCTTC; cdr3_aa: CSASDSLYGYTF
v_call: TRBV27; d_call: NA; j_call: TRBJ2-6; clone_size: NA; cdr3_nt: TGTGCCAGCAGTTTTGTACAGCTCTCTGGGGCCAACGTCCTGACTTTC; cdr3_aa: CASSFVQLSGANVLTF
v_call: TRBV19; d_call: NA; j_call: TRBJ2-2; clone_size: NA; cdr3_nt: TGTGCCACTGCCGGGGTAGCGAACACCGGGGAGCTGTTTTTT; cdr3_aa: CATAGVANTGELFF
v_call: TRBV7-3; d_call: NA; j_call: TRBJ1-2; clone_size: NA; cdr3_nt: TGTGCCAGCAGCTTGCCAGGGAACTATGGCTACACCTTC; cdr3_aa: CASSLPGNYGYTF